This TCR beta chain appears in the sequencing data of a study of CD8 T cells in Susac syndrome. General study findings and limits: The study conceded that relatively few individuals underwent its TCR sequencing and HLA analysis.

Of note for this clonotype: The antigen remains unidentified.

RNA, at about 0.45 to 1 ug, was reverse transcribed with random hexamers. An immunoSEQ multiplex PCR amplified TCR beta CDR3 over 54 Vbeta and 13 Jbeta. Each CDR3 protein is one row after TCRdb ran MiXCR on the immunoSEQ multiplex PCR reads. The top ten hold about 0.15% of the sample, which has around 170,000 distinct CDR3 sequences, around 95% seen once. This CDR3 comprises 14 residues. Germline CDR1 reads DFQATT; CDR2 reads SNEGSKA (reference sequence). After removal of 6 bases from V and 4 bases from J, the junction contained 7 bases not matched to a gene. Peripheral blood CD8+ and CD4+ T cells were profiled by TCR beta sequencing. TEMRA cells were FACS-enriched, while CD8+ and CD4+ T cells were negatively isolated.

The TCR was taken from a human donor with multiple sclerosis. This chain links TRBV20-1 with TRBJ2-1; 9 bases line up with TRBD2. Material: CD8+ T cells from PBMCs. CDR3 nucleotides: TGCAGTGCGGCTAAGACTAGCGGTTACAATGAGCAGTTCTTC. Protein: CSAAKTSGYNEQFF.